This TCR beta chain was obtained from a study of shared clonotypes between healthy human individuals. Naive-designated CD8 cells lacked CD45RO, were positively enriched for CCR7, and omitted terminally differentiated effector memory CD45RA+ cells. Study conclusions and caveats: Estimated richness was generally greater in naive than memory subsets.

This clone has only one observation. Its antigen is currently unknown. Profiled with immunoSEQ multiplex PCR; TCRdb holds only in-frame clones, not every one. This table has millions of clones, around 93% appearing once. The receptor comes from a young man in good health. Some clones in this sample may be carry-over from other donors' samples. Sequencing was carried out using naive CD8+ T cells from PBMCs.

The CDR3 nucleotides are TGTGCCAGCAGCTGGGGACAGGGGGGCTCCTACGAGCAGTACTTC. Its translation: CASSWGQGGSYEQYF. The V and J genes are TRBV7-7 and TRBJ2-7; 11 positions match TRBD1. The CDR3 length is 15 residues. Trimming removed 4 bases from V and 0 bases from J; junction bases left unmatched: 2. Germline loops: CDR1 SSHAT, CDR2 FNYEAQ (reference sequence).